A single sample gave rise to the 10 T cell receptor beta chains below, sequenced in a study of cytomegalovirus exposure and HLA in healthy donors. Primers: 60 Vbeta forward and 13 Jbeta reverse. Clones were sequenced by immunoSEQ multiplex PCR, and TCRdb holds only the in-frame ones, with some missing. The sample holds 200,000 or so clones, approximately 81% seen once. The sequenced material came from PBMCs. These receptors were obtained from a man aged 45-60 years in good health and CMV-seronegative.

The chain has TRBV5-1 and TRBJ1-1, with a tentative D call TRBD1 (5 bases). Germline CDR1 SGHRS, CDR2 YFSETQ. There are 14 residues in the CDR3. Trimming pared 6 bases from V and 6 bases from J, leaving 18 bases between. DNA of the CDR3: TGCGCCAGCAACCCGACCGAACAGGCATCTGAAGCTTTCTTT. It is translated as CASNPTEQASEAFF.

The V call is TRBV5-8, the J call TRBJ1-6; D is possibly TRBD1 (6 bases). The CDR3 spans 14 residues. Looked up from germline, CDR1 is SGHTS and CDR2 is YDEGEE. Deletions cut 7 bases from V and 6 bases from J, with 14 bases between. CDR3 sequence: CASRGGSANSPLHF. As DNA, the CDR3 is TGTGCCAGCCGTGGGGGCAGTGCTAATTCACCCCTCCACTTT.

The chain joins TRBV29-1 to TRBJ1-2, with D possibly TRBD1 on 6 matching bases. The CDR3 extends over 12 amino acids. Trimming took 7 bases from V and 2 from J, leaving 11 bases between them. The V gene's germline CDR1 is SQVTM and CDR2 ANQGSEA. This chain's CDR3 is CSAGGLNYGYTF. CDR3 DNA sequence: TGCAGCGCCGGGGGGCTCAACTATGGCTACACCTTC.

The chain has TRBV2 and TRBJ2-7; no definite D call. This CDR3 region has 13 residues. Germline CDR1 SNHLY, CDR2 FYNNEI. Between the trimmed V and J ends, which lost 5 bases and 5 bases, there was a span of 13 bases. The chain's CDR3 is CASSRPSGNEQYF. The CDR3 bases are TGTGCCAGCAGTAGACCTTCAGGTAACGAGCAGTACTTC.

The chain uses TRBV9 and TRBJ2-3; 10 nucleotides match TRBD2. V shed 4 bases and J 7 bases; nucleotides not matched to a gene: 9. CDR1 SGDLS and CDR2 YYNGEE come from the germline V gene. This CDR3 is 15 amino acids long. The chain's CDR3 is CASSPAGGPSYTQYF. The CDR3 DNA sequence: TGTGCCAGCAGCCCAGCGGGGGGGCCCTCTTATACGCAGTATTTT.

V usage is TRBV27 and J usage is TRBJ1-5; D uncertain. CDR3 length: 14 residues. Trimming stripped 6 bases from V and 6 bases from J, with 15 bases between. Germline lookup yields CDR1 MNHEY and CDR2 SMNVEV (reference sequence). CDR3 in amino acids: CASRVEGVGQPQHF. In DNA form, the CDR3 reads TGTGCCAGCAGGGTTGAGGGCGTGGGTCAGCCCCAGCATTTT.

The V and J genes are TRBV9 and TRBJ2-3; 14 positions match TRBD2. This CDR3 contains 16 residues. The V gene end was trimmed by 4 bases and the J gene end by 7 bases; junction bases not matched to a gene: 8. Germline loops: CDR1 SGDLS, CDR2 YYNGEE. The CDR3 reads CASSQGLAGAQNTQYF. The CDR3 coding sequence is TGTGCCAGCAGCCAGGGACTAGCGGGGGCACAGAATACGCAGTATTTT.

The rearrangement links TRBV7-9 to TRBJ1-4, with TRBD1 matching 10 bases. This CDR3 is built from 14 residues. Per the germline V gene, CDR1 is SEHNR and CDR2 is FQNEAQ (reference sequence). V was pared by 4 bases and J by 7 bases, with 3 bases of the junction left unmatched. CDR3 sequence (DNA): TGTGCCAGCAGCTCGACAGGGGGCAGTGAAAAACTGTTTTTT. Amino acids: CASSSTGGSEKLFF.

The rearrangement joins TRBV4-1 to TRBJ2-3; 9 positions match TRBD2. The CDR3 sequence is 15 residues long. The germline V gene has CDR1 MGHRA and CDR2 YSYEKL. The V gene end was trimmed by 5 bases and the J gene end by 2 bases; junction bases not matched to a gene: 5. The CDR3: CASSYSGGHTDTQYF. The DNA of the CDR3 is TGCGCCAGCAGCTATAGCGGGGGTCACACAGATACGCAGTATTTT.

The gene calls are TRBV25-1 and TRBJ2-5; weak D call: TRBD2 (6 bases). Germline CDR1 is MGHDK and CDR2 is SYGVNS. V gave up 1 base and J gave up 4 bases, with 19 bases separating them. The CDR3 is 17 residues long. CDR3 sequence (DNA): TGTGCCAGCAGTGAATTAACCGTGGCGGGGCTCCCAGAGACCCAGTACTTC. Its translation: CASSELTVAGLPETQYF.